This T cell receptor beta chain was identified during a study of blood T cell repertoires in COVID-19. Libraries were prepared by immunoSEQ multiplex PCR; TCRdb keeps only in-frame clonotypes and omits some of them. The data contain about 35,000 clones, roughly 78% of them singletons. The ends lost 0 bases at V and 3 bases at J; junction bases unmatched: 3. Germline lookup yields CDR1 SGHRS and CDR2 YFSETQ. CDR3 size: 16 residues. The TCR was taken from a woman in her 70s with acute or convalescent COVID-19. The sample taken for sequencing was peripheral blood. The chain recombines TRBV5-1 with TRBJ2-1; 10 bases agree with TRBD2. This CDR3 is CASSLGLAGVYNEQFF. CDR3 sequence (DNA): TGCGCCAGCAGCTTGGGGCTAGCGGGAGTCTACAATGAGCAGTTCTTC. The entire variable domain, with the rest obtained from reference TRBV5-1 and TRBJ2-1, is as follows: KAGVTQTPRYLIKTRGQQVTLSCSPISGHRSVSWYQQTPGQGLQFLFEYFSETQRNKGNFPGRFSGRQFSNSRSEMNVSTLELGDSALYLCASSLGLAGVYNEQFFGPGTRLTVL.